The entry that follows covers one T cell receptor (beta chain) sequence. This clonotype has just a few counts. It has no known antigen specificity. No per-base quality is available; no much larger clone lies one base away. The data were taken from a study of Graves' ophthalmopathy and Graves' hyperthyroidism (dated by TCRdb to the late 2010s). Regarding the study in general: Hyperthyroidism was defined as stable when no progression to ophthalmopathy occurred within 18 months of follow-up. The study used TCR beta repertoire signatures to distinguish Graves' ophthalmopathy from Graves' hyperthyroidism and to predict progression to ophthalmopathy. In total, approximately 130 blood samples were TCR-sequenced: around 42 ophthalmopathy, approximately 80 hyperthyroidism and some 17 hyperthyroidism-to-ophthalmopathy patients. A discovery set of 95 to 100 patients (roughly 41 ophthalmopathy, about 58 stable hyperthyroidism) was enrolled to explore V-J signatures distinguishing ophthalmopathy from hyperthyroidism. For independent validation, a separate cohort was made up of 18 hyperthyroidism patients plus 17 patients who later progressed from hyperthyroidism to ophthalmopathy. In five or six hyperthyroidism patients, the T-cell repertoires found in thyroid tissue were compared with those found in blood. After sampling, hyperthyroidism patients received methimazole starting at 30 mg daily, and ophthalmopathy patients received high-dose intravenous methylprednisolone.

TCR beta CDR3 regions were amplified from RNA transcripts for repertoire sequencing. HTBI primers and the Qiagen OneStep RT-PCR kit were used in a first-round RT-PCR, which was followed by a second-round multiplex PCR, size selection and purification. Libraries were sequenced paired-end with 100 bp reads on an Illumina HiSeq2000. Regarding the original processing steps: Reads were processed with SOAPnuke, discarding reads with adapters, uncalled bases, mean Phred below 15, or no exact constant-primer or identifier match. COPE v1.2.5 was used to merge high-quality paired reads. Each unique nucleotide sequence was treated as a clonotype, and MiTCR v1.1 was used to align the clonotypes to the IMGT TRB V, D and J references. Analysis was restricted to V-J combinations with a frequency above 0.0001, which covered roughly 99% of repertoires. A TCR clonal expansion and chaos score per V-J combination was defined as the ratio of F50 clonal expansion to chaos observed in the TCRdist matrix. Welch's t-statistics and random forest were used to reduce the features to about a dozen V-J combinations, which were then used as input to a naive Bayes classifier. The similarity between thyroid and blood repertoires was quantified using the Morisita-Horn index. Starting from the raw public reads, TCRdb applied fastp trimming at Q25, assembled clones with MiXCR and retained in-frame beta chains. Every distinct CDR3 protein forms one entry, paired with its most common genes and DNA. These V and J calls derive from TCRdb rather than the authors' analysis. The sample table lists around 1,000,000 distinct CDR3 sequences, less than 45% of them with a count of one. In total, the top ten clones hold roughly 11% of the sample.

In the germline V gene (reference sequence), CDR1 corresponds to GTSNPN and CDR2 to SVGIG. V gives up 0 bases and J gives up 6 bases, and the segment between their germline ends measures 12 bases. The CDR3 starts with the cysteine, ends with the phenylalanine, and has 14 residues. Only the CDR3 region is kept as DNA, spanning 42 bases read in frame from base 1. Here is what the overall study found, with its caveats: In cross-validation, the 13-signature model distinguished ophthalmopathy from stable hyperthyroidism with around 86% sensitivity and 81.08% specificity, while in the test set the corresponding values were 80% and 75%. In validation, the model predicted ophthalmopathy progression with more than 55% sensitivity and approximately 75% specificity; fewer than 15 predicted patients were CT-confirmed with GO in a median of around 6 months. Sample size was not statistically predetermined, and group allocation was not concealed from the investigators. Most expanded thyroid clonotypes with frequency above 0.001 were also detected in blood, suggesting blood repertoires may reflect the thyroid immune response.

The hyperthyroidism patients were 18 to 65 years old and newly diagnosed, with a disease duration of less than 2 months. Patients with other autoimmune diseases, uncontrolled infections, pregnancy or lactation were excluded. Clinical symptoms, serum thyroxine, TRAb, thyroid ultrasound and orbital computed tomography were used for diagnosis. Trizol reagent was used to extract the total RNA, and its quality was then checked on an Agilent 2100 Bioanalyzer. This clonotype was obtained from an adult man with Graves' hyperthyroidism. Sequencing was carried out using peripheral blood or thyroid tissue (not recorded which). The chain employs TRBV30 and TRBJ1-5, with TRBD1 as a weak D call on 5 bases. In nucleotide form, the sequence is TGTGCCTGGAGTGTCCCAGGGCAGGGTCAGCCCCAGCATTTT. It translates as CAWSVPGQGQPQHF.